Below are 25 T cell receptor beta chains sequenced from a single sample in a study of human versus mouse CDR3 diversity and MHC coevolution. This table comes from immunoSEQ multiplex PCR, and its TCRdb copy is limited to in-frame clones, with some not included. The sample lists about 83,000 clones; less than 95% were seen once. Sequenced: naive CD4+ T cells from blood. Specified subset: CD45RO-negative CD62L-positive naive CD4 T cells. These receptor sequences come from a person between 25 and 70 years old in good health.

CDR3 nucleotide sequence: TGCGCCAGCAGCTTGGATCCGAGCAGCAATCAGCCCCAGCATTTT. This gives the protein CASSLDPSSNQPQHF. The V gene is TRBV5-1, the J gene TRBJ1-5; D gene uncertain. The CDR3 is 15 residues long. V was trimmed by 0 bases and J by 1 base, leaving 8 bases between them. From germline, CDR1 is SGHRS and CDR2 YFSETQ.

This chain links TRBV10-1 with TRBJ2-3; TRBD2 is a possible D gene (5 bases). Trimming removed 10 bases at V and 1 base at J, with 15 bases between. CDR3 size: 14 residues. Germline V gene lookup returns CDR1 WNHNN and CDR2 SYGVQD (reference sequence). CDR3 nucleotide sequence: TGCGCCAACCCCGGGGAGTGGGGCACAGATACGCAGTATTTT. Translated: CANPGEWGTDTQYF.

This clone occurred a few times. The chain combines TRBV5-6 with TRBJ2-7; the D is unclear. V lost 4 bases and J 4 bases, leaving 12 bases between the germline ends. The germline CDR1 and CDR2 sequences are SGHDT and YYEEEE. CDR3 length: 13 residues. The CDR3 region has the DNA TGTGCCAGCAGCCCCTTTGGAGCTTACGAGCAGTACTTC. Encoded protein: CASSPFGAYEQYF.

The chain carries TRBV6-5 and TRBJ2-3; D perhaps matches TRBD1 (6 bases). Germline lookup yields CDR1 MNHEY and CDR2 SVGAGI. This CDR3 contains 14 residues. V lost 6 bases, J lost 4 bases, and 14 bases lay in between. The CDR3 DNA is TGTGCCAGCAGACGTACCCGACAGGCAGATACGCAGTATTTT. As protein: CASRRTRQADTQYF.

The chain carries TRBV5-1 and TRBJ2-7, with a tentative D call TRBD1 (6 bases). The CDR3 spans 16 residues. V lost 0 bases, J lost 0 bases, and 13 bases lay in between. Germline values: CDR1 SGHRS, CDR2 YFSETQ. The CDR3 here is CASSLVRDTSSYEQYF. For the CDR3, the DNA is TGCGCCAGCAGCTTGGTTCGGGACACGAGCTCCTACGAGCAGTACTTC.

J is TRBJ1-1 and V is TRBV7-8; 7 positions match TRBD1. The CDR3 totals 15 residues. Germline CDR1 reads SGHVS; CDR2 reads FQNEAQ. Trimming cost V 5 bases and J 0 bases; bases outside gene matches: 6. The CDR3 loop reads CASSKGQRMNTEAFF. In nucleotides, the CDR3 is TGTGCCAGCAGCAAGGGACAGCGCATGAACACTGAAGCTTTCTTT.

V is TRBV6-5 and J is TRBJ2-1; 8 nucleotides line up with TRBD2. From germline, CDR1 is MNHEY and CDR2 SVGAGI. V was pared by 4 bases and J by 10 bases, with 15 bases of the junction left unmatched. The CDR3 runs 16 residues. CDR3 region: CASSSGRAGGGFEQFF. As DNA, the CDR3 is TGTGCCAGCAGTTCTGGACGGGCGGGAGGAGGTTTCGAGCAGTTCTTC.

This sequence joins TRBV7-9 and TRBJ1-1; D is undetermined. V shed 1 base and J shed 0 bases, with 9 bases lying between them. Germline V gives CDR1 SEHNR, CDR2 FQNEAQ (reference sequence). This CDR3 is 15 amino acids long. In nucleotides, the CDR3 is TGTGCCAGCAGCTTAGGAACGAGATTGAACACTGAAGCTTTCTTT. Encoded protein: CASSLGTRLNTEAFF.

The genes are TRBV28 and TRBJ1-1; TRBD1 matches 7 bases. The V segment lost 6 bases and the J segment 0 bases; nucleotides outside the gene matches: 4. In germline, CDR1 is MDHEN, CDR2 SYDVKM. The CDR3 consists of 14 residues. The CDR3 loop reads CASRAGGVNTEAFF. The DNA of the CDR3 is TGTGCCAGCAGGGCAGGGGGTGTGAACACTGAAGCTTTCTTT.

The CDR3 DNA reads TGCGCCAGCAGCTTGGGAGCTCAGGAAAACACCGGGGAGCTGTTTTTT. It is translated as CASSLGAQENTGELFF. J is TRBJ2-2 and V is TRBV5-1; D not certain. The CDR3 is 16 amino acids. From germline, CDR1 is SGHRS and CDR2 YFSETQ. Trimming stripped 0 bases from V and 2 bases from J, with 11 bases between.

This rearrangement joins TRBV30 to TRBJ1-4; perhaps TRBD1 as D (6 bases). Germline V CDR1 and CDR2: GTSNPN, SVGIG (reference sequence). The CDR3 extends over 13 amino acids. Trimming pared 3 bases from V and 5 bases from J, leaving 10 bases between. The CDR3 DNA is TGTGCCTGGAGCGGACAGCCGAATGAAAAACTGTTTTTT. It codes for CAWSGQPNEKLFF.

CDR3 protein: CASSNRGTSGSWLRNEQFF. In DNA, the CDR3 is TGCGCCAGCAGTAATCGGGGGACTAGCGGGAGCTGGTTGAGAAATGAGCAGTTCTTC. The chain recombines TRBV5-1 with TRBJ2-1, with 14 bases lining up with TRBD2. CDR3 size: 19 residues. Germline V CDR1 and CDR2: SGHRS, YFSETQ. V dropped 5 bases and J dropped 7; count of bases not matched to a gene: 17.

The chain has TRBV5-4 and TRBJ2-2; 8 positions agree with TRBD2. The CDR3 covers 17 residues. CDR1 and CDR2 (germline): SGHNT, YYREEE (reference sequence). After removal of 3 bases from V and 8 bases from J, the junction contained 15 bases not matched to a gene. The CDR3 DNA follows: TGTGCCAGCAGCTGGGGGCCGGGGGGGCCAGGGACTGGGGAGCTGTTTTTT. Amino acids: CASSWGPGGPGTGELFF.

This sequence joins TRBV6-5 and TRBJ1-1, with D maybe TRBD1 (6 bases). There are 16 residues in the CDR3. Trimming removed 0 bases at V and 1 base at J, with 12 bases between. Germline CDR1 is MNHEY and CDR2 is SVGAGI. The CDR3 DNA follows: TGTGCCAGCAGTTACTCGACCAGGGGAGCGAACACTGAAGCTTTCTTT. It is translated as CASSYSTRGANTEAFF.

The rearrangement links TRBV7-9 to TRBJ2-7, with no clear D. This CDR3 has 12 amino acids. Germline V lookup: CDR1 SEHNR, CDR2 FQNEAQ (reference sequence). Trimming removed 5 bases from V and 3 bases from J, with 8 bases in between. CDR3 sequence (DNA): TGTGCCAGCAGCCTTATAATCTACGAGCAGTACTTC. Protein product: CASSLIIYEQYF.

The chain combines TRBV30 with TRBJ1-2; a possible D gene is TRBD1 (6 bases). This CDR3 region has 14 residues. V was pared by 4 bases and J by 0 bases, with 12 bases between. CDR1 GTSNPN and CDR2 SVGIG come from the germline V gene (reference sequence). CDR3 nucleotides: TGTGCCTGGATGGGTCACAGGGCTAACTATGGCTACACCTTC. It translates to CAWMGHRANYGYTF.

The chain links TRBV5-1 to TRBJ2-5; TRBD1 might be the D (6 bases). Germline loops: CDR1 SGHRS, CDR2 YFSETQ. Trimming shortened V by 0 bases and J by 4 bases, and 13 bases separated the two germline ends. This CDR3 is 15 amino acids long. The CDR3 sequence: CASSLDPGASETQYF. CDR3 DNA sequence: TGCGCCAGCAGCTTGGACCCAGGGGCTTCAGAGACCCAGTACTTC.

The chain couples TRBV5-1 to TRBJ1-1; a possible D gene is TRBD1 (6 bases). Germline CDR1 is SGHRS and CDR2 is YFSETQ. V was pared by 5 bases and J by 4 bases, with 15 bases between. The CDR3 is 14 residues long. The CDR3 loop is CASRNREGTTEAFF. The CDR3 DNA is TGCGCCAGCAGGAACAGGGAAGGGACCACTGAAGCTTTCTTT.

V is TRBV18 and J is TRBJ1-4, with TRBD1 identical over 7 bases. After removal of 2 bases from V and 3 bases from J, the junction contained 3 bases not matched to a gene. This CDR3 comprises 15 residues. The germline V gene has CDR1 KGHSH and CDR2 LQKENI. CDR3 DNA sequence: TGTGCCAGCTCACCAGGGACAGCCTCTAATGAAAAACTGTTTTTT. Amino acid sequence: CASSPGTASNEKLFF.

The chain links TRBV30 to TRBJ2-7; a weak D match, TRBD2 (5 bases). With 5 bases removed from V and 3 bases from J, the gap between germline ends came to 11 bases. The CDR3 length is 12 residues. The germline gives CDR1 GTSNPN, CDR2 SVGIG (reference sequence). In nucleotides, the CDR3 is TGTGCCTGGGCCCAACTAGGCTACGAGCAGTACTTC. Protein product: CAWAQLGYEQYF.

The chain employs TRBV7-9 and TRBJ1-6, with D perhaps matching TRBD1 (5 bases). Germline CDR1 is SEHNR and CDR2 is FQNEAQ (reference sequence). This CDR3 is 15 amino acids long. V lost 2 bases and J lost 7, with 12 bases in between. The CDR3, as DNA: TGTGCCAGCAGCTTAATTAGGGACTTGAATTCACCCCTCCACTTT. Translated, it gives CASSLIRDLNSPLHF.

This clone has a single count. The rearrangement uses TRBV29-1 and TRBJ1-1; D is possibly TRBD1 (5 bases). Germline-derived CDR1 and CDR2 are SQVTM and ANQGSEA. The CDR3 covers 13 residues. The V and J ends lost 2 bases and 5 bases respectively, with 12 bases between them. Written as DNA, the CDR3 is TGCAGCGTTGAAAGGGTTGGGGGGACTGAAGCTTTCTTT. Its translation is CSVERVGGTEAFF.

The V gene is TRBV19, the J gene TRBJ1-2; tentatively, D is TRBD1 (6 bases). Per the germline V gene, CDR1 is LNHDA and CDR2 is SQIVND (reference sequence). The CDR3 extends over 15 amino acids. V lost 5 bases, J lost 0 bases, and 13 bases lay in between. The CDR3 bases are TGTGCCAGTAGTTCTCAGGGGCCTACTAACTATGGCTACACCTTC. It codes for CASSSQGPTNYGYTF.

The chain joins TRBV27 to TRBJ2-2; maybe TRBD1 (6 bases). The CDR3 runs to 13 residues. Germline CDR1 and CDR2: MNHEY and SMNVEV (reference sequence). V was trimmed by 5 bases and J by 6 bases, leaving 10 bases between them. The CDR3 nucleotides are TGTGCCAGCAGTCCCTACAGGGCCGGGGAGCTGTTTTTT. Residues: CASSPYRAGELFF.

The chain has TRBV20-1 and TRBJ2-7; possible D gene TRBD1, 5 bases. The V gene's germline CDR1 is DFQATT and CDR2 SNEGSKA (reference sequence). The CDR3 is made up of 11 amino acids. Trimming pared 1 base from V and 5 bases from J, leaving 6 bases between. CDR3 sequence (DNA): TGCAGTGCTAGAGGGGGCCACGAGCAGTACTTC. Translated: CSARGGHEQYF.